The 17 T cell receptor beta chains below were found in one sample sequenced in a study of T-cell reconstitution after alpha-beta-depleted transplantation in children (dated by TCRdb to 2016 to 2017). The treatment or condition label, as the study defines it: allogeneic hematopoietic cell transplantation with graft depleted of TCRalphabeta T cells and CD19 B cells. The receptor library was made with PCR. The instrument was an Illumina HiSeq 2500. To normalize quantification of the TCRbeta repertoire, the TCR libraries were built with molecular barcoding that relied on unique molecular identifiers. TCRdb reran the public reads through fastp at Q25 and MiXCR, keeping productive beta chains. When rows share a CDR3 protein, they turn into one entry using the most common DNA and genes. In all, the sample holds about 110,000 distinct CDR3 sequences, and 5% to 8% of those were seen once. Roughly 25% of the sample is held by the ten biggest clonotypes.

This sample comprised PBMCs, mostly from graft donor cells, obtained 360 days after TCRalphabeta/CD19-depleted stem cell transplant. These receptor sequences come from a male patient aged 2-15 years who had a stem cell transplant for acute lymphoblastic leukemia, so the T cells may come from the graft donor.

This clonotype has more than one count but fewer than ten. The CDR3 DNA follows: TGTGCCAGCGGGGGAGGGAGCGGTTCCTACGAGCAGTACTTC. Amino acid sequence: CASGGGSGSYEQYF. This chain uses TRBV6-2 or TRBV6-3 with TRBJ2-7; 7 bases match TRBD2. The CDR3 is 14 residues long. V lost 8 bases and J lost 1; bases outside the gene matches: 8. CDR1 and CDR2 (germline): MNHEY, SVGEGT.

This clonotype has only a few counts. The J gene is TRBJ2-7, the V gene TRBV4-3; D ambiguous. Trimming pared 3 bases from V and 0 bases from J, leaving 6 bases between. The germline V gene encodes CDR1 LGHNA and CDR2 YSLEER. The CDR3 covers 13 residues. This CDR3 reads CASSHGNSYEQYF. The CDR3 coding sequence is TGCGCCAGCAGCCATGGCAACTCCTACGAGCAGTACTTC.

The CDR3 DNA follows: TGTGCCATCAAGGCAGGGGCACCTCGCGAGACCCAGTACTTC. Encoded protein: CAIKAGAPRETQYF. The V and J genes are TRBV10-3 and TRBJ2-5; possible D gene TRBD1, 6 bases. Trimming cost V 7 bases and J 5 bases, with 17 bases left between them. The CDR3 runs 14 residues. Germline V gene sequence: CDR1 ENHRY, CDR2 SYGVKD.

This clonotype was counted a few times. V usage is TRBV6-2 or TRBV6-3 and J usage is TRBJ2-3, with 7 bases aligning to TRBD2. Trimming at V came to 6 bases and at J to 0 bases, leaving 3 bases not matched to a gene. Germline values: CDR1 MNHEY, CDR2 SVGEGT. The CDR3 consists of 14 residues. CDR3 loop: CASSSGTSTDTQYF. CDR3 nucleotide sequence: TGTGCCAGCAGCAGCGGGACTAGCACAGATACGCAGTATTTT.

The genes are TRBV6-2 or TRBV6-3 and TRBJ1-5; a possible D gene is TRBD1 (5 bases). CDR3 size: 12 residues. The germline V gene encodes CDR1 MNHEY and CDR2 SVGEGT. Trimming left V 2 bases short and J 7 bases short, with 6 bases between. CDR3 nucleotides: TGTGCCAGCAGTTACGGGGGGCAGCCCCAGCATTTT. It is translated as CASSYGGQPQHF.

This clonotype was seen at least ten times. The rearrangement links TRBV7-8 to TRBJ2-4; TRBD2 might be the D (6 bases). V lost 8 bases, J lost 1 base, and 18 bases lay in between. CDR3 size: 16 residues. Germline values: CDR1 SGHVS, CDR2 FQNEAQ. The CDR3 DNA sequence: TGTGCCAGCTCCTCCTTGGGGGGTAAGGCCAAAAACATTCAGTACTTC. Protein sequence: CASSSLGGKAKNIQYF.

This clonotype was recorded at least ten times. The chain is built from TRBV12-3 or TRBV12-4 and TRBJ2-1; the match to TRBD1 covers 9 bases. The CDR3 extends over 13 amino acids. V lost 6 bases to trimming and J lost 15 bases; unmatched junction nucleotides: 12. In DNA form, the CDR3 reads TGTGCCAGCAGCCCGGAGGTGGACAGGGGTCCGTTCTTC. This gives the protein CASSPEVDRGPFF.

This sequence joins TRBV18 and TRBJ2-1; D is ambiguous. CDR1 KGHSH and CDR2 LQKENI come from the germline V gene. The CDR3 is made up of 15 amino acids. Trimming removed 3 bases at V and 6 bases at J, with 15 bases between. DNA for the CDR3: TGTGCCAGCTCACCGTCCCGCCCACTTTCCAATGAGCAGTTCTTC. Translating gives CASSPSRPLSNEQFF.

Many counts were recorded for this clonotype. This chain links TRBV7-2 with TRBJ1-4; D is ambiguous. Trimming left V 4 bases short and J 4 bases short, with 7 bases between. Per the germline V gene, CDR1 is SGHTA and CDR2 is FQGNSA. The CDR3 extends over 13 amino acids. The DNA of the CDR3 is TGTGCCAGCAGCTGGCGGTTTAATGAAAAACTGTTTTTT. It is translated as CASSWRFNEKLFF.

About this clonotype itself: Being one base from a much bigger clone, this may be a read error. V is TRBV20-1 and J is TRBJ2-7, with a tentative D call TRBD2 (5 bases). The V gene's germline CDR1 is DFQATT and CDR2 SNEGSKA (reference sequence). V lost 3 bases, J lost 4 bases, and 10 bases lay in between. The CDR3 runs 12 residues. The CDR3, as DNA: TGCAGTGCTAGGGTGGGAGAGTACGAGCAGTACTTC. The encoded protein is CSARVGEYEQYF.

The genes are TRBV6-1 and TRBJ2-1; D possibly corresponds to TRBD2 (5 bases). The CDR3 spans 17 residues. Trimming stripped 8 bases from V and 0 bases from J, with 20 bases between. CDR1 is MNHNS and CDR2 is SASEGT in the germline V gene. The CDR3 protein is CASSQIHRTVSYNEQFF. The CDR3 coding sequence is TGTGCCAGCTCCCAAATACACCGGACTGTCTCCTACAATGAGCAGTTCTTC.

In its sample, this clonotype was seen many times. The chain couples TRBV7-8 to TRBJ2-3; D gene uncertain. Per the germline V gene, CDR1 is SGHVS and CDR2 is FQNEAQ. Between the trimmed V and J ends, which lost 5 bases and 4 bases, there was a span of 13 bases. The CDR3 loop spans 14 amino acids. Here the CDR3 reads CASSPDGRPDTQYF. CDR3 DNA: TGTGCCAGCAGCCCGGACGGCCGGCCAGATACGCAGTATTTT.

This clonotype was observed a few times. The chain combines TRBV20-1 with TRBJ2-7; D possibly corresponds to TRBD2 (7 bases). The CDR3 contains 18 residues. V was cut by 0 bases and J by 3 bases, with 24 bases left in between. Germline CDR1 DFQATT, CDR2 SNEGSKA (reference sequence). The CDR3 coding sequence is TGCAGTGCTAGAGAGGGGGGGGGCTACAGCGAACGGTTCTACGAGCAGTACTTC. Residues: CSAREGGGYSERFYEQYF.

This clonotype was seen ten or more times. CDR3 in amino acids: CASSWTGADYGYTF. The CDR3 DNA follows: TGCGCCAGCAGCTGGACAGGGGCGGACTATGGCTACACCTTC. The chain has TRBV5-1 and TRBJ1-2; 9 nucleotides agree with TRBD1. This CDR3 has 14 residues. CDR1 is SGHRS, CDR2 YFSETQ, per germline. J gave up 3 bases and V 3 bases, and 3 bases lay outside the gene matches.

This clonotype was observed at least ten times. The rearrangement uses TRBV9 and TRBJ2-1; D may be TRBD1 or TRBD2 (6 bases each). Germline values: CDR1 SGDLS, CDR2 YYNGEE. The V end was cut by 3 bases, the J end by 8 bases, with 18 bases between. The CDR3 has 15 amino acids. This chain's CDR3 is CASSAEGDPWDEQFF. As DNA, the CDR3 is TGTGCCAGCAGCGCGGAGGGGGACCCCTGGGATGAGCAGTTCTTC.

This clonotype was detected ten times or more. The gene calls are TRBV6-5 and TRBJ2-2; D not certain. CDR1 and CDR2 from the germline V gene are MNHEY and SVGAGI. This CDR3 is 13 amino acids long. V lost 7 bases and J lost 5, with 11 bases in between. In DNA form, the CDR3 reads TGTGCCAGCACCAACTCCGGGACCGGGGAGCTGTTTTTT. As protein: CASTNSGTGELFF.

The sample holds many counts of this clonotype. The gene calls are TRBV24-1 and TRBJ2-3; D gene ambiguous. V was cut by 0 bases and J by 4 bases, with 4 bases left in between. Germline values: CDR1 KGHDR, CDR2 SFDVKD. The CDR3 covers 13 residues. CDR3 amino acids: CATSDLAADTQYF. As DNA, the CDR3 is TGTGCCACCAGTGATTTGGCCGCAGATACGCAGTATTTT.